Listed here are 5 T cell receptor beta chains from one sample, sequenced in a study of brain T cells in children with intractable seizures. Profiling relied on immunoSEQ multiplex PCR, and the TCRdb table lists in-frame clones only, not all of them. The data contain approximately 41,000 clones, 90% of them singletons. The sequencing used peripheral blood, collected at surgery. These receptor sequences come from a girl aged 2-10 years with tuberous sclerosis and intractable seizures.

The count of this clone is one. The chain has TRBV12-2 and TRBJ2-5; the table's D call, TRBD2, was not checked against the DNA. TRBV12-2 is given as a pseudogene. The CDR3 is 14 residues long. CDR3 in DNA: TGTGCAAGTCGCTTAGTATCGAACGGGGAGACCCAGTACTTC. It codes for CASRLVSNGETQYF.

This chain links TRBV7-9 with TRBJ1-4; D uncertain. The V and J ends lost 2 bases and 0 bases respectively, with 10 bases between them. Per the germline V gene, CDR1 is SEHNR and CDR2 is FQNEAQ (reference sequence). This CDR3 has 16 amino acids. The CDR3 nucleotides read TGTGCCAGCAGCTTAACTCACACTGCAACTAATGAAAAACTGTTTTTT. Residues: CASSLTHTATNEKLFF.

There are a few counts of this clone. This sequence joins TRBV5-4 and TRBJ1-2, with D unresolved. Trimming pared 4 bases from V and 3 bases from J, leaving 19 bases between. In germline, CDR1 is SGHNT, CDR2 YYREEE (reference sequence). This CDR3 region has 16 residues. The CDR3 region is CASSGLWVPGDYGYTF. For the CDR3, the DNA is TGTGCCAGCAGCGGGCTATGGGTACCCGGAGACTATGGCTACACCTTC. Variable domain in full (rest from reference TRBV5-4 and TRBJ1-2): ETGVTQSPTHLIKTRGQQVTLRCSSQSGHNTVSWYQQALGQGPQFIFQYYREEENGRGNFPPRFSGLQFPNYSSELNVNALELDDSALYLCASSGLWVPGDYGYTFGSGTRLTVV.

V is TRBV7-8 and J is TRBJ2-7, with 9 positions matching TRBD1. The germline V gene encodes CDR1 SGHVS and CDR2 FQNEAQ. The CDR3 extends over 15 amino acids. With 6 bases clipped from V and 2 bases from J, the junction kept 8 bases outside the gene matches. CDR3 sequence (DNA): TGTGCCAGCAGTCCCCCGGGACAGGGTCCCTACGAGCAGTACTTC. It is translated as CASSPPGQGPYEQYF. Variable domain in full (rest from reference TRBV7-8 and TRBJ2-7): GAGVSQSPRYKVAKRGQDVALRCDPISGHVSLFWYQQALGQGPEFLTYFQNEAQLDKSGLPSDRFFAERPEGSVSTLKIQRTQQEDSAVYLCASSPPGQGPYEQYFGPGTRLTVT.

The chain recombines TRBV19 with TRBJ1-4; D ambiguous. The CDR3 length is 17 residues. Germline-derived CDR1 and CDR2 are LNHDA and SQIVND (reference sequence). V gave up 2 bases and J gave up 4 bases, with 17 bases separating them. The CDR3 nucleotides are TGTGCCAGTAGTATACTGTCCGGCCAGAAGAATAATGAAAAACTGTTTTTT. Protein product: CASSILSGQKNNEKLFF.